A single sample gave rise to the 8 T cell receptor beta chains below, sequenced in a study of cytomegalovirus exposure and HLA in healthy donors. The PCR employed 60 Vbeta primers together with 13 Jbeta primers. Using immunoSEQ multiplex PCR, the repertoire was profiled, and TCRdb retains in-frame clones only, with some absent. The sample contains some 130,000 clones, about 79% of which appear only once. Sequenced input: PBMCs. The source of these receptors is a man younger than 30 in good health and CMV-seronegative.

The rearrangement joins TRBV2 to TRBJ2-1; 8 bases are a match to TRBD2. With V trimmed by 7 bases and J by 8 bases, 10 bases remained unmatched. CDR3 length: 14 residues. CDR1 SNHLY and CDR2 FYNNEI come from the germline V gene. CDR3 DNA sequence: TGTGCCAGCATACAAGCGGGAGTTCGGTATGAGCAGTTCTTC. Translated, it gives CASIQAGVRYEQFF.

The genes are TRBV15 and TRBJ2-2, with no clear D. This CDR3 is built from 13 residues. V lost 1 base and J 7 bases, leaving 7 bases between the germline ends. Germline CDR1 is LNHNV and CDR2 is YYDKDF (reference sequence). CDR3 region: CATSRGADGELFF. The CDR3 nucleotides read TGTGCCACCAGCAGAGGGGCTGACGGGGAGCTGTTTTTT.

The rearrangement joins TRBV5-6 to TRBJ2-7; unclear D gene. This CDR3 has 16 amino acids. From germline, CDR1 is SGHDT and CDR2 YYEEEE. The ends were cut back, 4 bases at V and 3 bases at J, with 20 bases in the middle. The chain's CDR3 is CASSPSTSEPLYEQYV. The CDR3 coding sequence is TGTGCCAGCAGCCCTTCGACCAGCGAACCGCTCTACGAGCAGTACGTC.

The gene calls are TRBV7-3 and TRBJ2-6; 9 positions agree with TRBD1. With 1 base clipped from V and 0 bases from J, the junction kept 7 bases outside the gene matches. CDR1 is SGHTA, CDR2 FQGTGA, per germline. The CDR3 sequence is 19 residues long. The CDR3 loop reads CASSLKSGTGSSGANVLTF. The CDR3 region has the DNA TGTGCCAGCAGCTTAAAATCCGGGACAGGGAGCTCTGGGGCCAACGTCCTGACTTTC.

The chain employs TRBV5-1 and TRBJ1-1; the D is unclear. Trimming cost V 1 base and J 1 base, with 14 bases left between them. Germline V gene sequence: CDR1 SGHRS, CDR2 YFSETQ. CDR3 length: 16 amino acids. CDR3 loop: CASSLFVAGGNTEAFF. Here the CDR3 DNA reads TGCGCCAGCAGCTTGTTTGTCGCAGGTGGGAACACTGAAGCTTTCTTT.

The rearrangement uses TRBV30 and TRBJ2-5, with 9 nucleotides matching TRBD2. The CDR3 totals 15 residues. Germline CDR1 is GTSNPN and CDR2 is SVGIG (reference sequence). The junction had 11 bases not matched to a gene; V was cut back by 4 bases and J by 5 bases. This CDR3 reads CAWTPEAGGWETQYF. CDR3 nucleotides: TGTGCCTGGACCCCGGAAGCGGGAGGTTGGGAGACCCAGTACTTC. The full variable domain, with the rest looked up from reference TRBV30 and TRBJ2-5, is SQTIHQWPATLVQPVGSPLSLECTVEGTSNPNLYWYRQAAGRGLQLLFYSVGIGQISSEVPQNLSASRPQDRQFILSSKKLLLSDSGFYLCAWTPEAGGWETQYFGPGTRLLVL.

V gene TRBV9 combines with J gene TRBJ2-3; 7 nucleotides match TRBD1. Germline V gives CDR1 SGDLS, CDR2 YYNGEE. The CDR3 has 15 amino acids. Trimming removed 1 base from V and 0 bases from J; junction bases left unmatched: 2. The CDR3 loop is CASSVRGQSTDTQYF. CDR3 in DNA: TGTGCCAGCAGCGTAAGGGGACAGAGCACAGATACGCAGTATTTT.

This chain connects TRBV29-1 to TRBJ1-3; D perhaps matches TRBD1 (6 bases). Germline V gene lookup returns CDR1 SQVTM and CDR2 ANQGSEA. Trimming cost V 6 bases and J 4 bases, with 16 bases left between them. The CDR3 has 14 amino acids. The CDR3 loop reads CSVPSGERGNTIYF. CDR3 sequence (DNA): TGCAGCGTCCCCTCAGGGGAAAGGGGAAACACCATATATTTT.